These T cell receptor beta chains were read from a single sample in a study of T cells in tuberculosis. The assay was immunoSEQ multiplex PCR, and TCRdb's table has in-frame clones only and misses some. The sample includes over 30,000 clones, 90% to 95% of them seen just once. The starting material was PBMCs, obtained at tuberculosis diagnosis. These receptors were taken from an adult with tuberculosis. Each CDR3 is given with its conserved first and last residue. Each record gives: D gene, clone size, V gene, CDR3 length, J gene, CDR3 DNA, CDR3 protein. The D gene is left open where the match is weak. Some rows have no size entry. The others give once, few or many, or a class for an expanded clone.

d_call: TRBD1; clone_size: -; v_call: TRBV27; cdr3_length: 14; j_call: TRBJ2-2; cdr3_nt: TGTGCCAGCAGCAACAGGGGTGGTACCGGGGAGCTGTTTTTT; cdr3_aa: CASSNRGGTGELFF
d_call: -; clone_size: -; v_call: TRBV7-2; cdr3_length: 12; j_call: TRBJ2-3; cdr3_nt: TGTGCCAGCAGCTTAGACTTCGATACGCAGTATTTT; cdr3_aa: CASSLDFDTQYF
d_call: TRBD1; clone_size: -; v_call: TRBV5-6; cdr3_length: 14; j_call: TRBJ2-3; cdr3_nt: TGTGCCAGCAGCTCGGGACAGGGGCCAGATACGCAGTATTTT; cdr3_aa: CASSSGQGPDTQYF
d_call: TRBD2; clone_size: -; v_call: TRBV29-1; cdr3_length: 15; j_call: TRBJ2-3; cdr3_nt: TGCAGCGTTGATGGTGGCGGGGGGTGGCCAGATACGCAGTATTTT; cdr3_aa: CSVDGGGGWPDTQYF
d_call: TRBD1; clone_size: -; v_call: TRBV7-8; cdr3_length: 15; j_call: TRBJ2-7; cdr3_nt: TGTGCCAGCAGCTACCAGGGGACAGGGGGCTACGAGCAGTACTTC; cdr3_aa: CASSYQGTGGYEQYF
d_call: -; clone_size: -; v_call: TRBV5-1; cdr3_length: 15; j_call: TRBJ2-3; cdr3_nt: TGCGCCAGCAGCTTCTGGCAGGGGAACACAGATACGCAGTATTTT; cdr3_aa: CASSFWQGNTDTQYF
d_call: -; clone_size: -; v_call: TRBV4-1; cdr3_length: 16; j_call: TRBJ2-7; cdr3_nt: TGCGCCAGCAGCCAAAAAGGCGGGTTGGCGGGGTACGAGCAGTACTTC; cdr3_aa: CASSQKGGLAGYEQYF
d_call: -; clone_size: -; v_call: TRBV2; cdr3_length: 15; j_call: TRBJ2-5; cdr3_nt: TGTGCCAGCAGTGAAGGGGTCGCAGGGTTACAGACCCAGTACTTC; cdr3_aa: CASSEGVAGLQTQYF
d_call: TRBD2; clone_size: -; v_call: TRBV6-6; cdr3_length: 15; j_call: TRBJ2-7; cdr3_nt: TGTGCCAGCAGTTCCGGACTAGCGGGAGAGGACGAGCAGTACTTC; cdr3_aa: CASSSGLAGEDEQYF
d_call: -; clone_size: -; v_call: TRBV6-1; cdr3_length: 14; j_call: TRBJ2-7; cdr3_nt: TGTGCCAGCAACCCCGCACTGCACTCCTACGAGCAGTACTTC; cdr3_aa: CASNPALHSYEQYF
d_call: -; clone_size: -; v_call: TRBV6-5; cdr3_length: 14; j_call: TRBJ1-6; cdr3_nt: TGTGCCAGCAGTTACAGGACGGAGGGGTCACCCCTCCACTTT; cdr3_aa: CASSYRTEGSPLHF
d_call: TRBD2; clone_size: -; v_call: TRBV9; cdr3_length: 15; j_call: TRBJ2-2; cdr3_nt: TGTGCCAGCAGCGTGACCGGGGGGGCCCCCGGGGAGCTGTTTTTT; cdr3_aa: CASSVTGGAPGELFF
d_call: -; clone_size: -; v_call: TRBV7-2; cdr3_length: 12; j_call: TRBJ2-3; cdr3_nt: TGTGCCAGCAGCTTGGAGTCGGATACGCAGTATTTT; cdr3_aa: CASSLESDTQYF
d_call: TRBD2; clone_size: once; v_call: TRBV6-5; cdr3_length: 13; j_call: TRBJ2-2; cdr3_nt: TGTGCCACCTGGGGGAGGGTCACCGGGGAGCTGTTTTTT; cdr3_aa: CATWGRVTGELFF
d_call: -; clone_size: -; v_call: TRBV4-1; cdr3_length: 16; j_call: TRBJ2-7; cdr3_nt: TGCGCCAGCAGCCAGGGGCTAGGGGCCAGCTCCTACGAGCAGTACTTC; cdr3_aa: CASSQGLGASSYEQYF
d_call: -; clone_size: -; v_call: TRBV4-1; cdr3_length: 16; j_call: TRBJ1-2; cdr3_nt: TGCGCCAGCAGTAACGGTGGGCACCTTGTTAACTATGGCTACACCTTC; cdr3_aa: CASSNGGHLVNYGYTF
d_call: -; clone_size: -; v_call: TRBV7-2; cdr3_length: 13; j_call: TRBJ1-1; cdr3_nt: TGTGCCAGCAGCTTAATGCAGCGGCAGGAAGCTTTCTTT; cdr3_aa: CASSLMQRQEAFF
d_call: -; clone_size: -; v_call: TRBV5-1; cdr3_length: 12; j_call: TRBJ2-7; cdr3_nt: TGCGCCAGCAGCTTGGACCGGGACTCACTTTACTTC; cdr3_aa: CASSLDRDSLYF
d_call: -; clone_size: -; v_call: TRBV19; cdr3_length: 14; j_call: TRBJ2-3; cdr3_nt: TGTGCCAGTAGTGCAGGGAGGAACACAGATACGCAGTATTTT; cdr3_aa: CASSAGRNTDTQYF
d_call: -; clone_size: -; v_call: TRBV18; cdr3_length: 13; j_call: TRBJ2-7; cdr3_nt: TGTGCCAGCTCACCCGAGCGGACAGCCGGGCAGTACTTC; cdr3_aa: CASSPERTAGQYF
d_call: TRBD1; clone_size: -; v_call: TRBV6-5; cdr3_length: 15; j_call: TRBJ1-6; cdr3_nt: TGTGCCAGCAGAGAACAGGGGGCCTATAATTCACCCCTCCACTTT; cdr3_aa: CASREQGAYNSPLHF
d_call: -; clone_size: -; v_call: TRBV9; cdr3_length: 15; j_call: TRBJ2-7; cdr3_nt: TGTGCCAGCAGCGCCGGACAGGGAGGGGGGCAGGAGCAGTACTTC; cdr3_aa: CASSAGQGGGQEQYF
d_call: -; clone_size: once; v_call: TRBV2; cdr3_length: 13; j_call: TRBJ1-2; cdr3_nt: TGTGCCAGCAGACAGGCTCTAAACTATGGCTACACCTTC; cdr3_aa: CASRQALNYGYTF
d_call: TRBD2; clone_size: -; v_call: TRBV4-1; cdr3_length: 17; j_call: TRBJ2-3; cdr3_nt: TGCGCCAGCAGCCAGATAGCGAGCGGGGGGTTGCCCGATACGCAGTATTTT; cdr3_aa: CASSQIASGGLPDTQYF
d_call: -; clone_size: -; v_call: TRBV4-1; cdr3_length: 18; j_call: TRBJ2-3; cdr3_nt: TGCGCCAGCAGCCAAGATATTAGCGGCTCTAATTTCACAGATACGCAGTATTTT; cdr3_aa: CASSQDISGSNFTDTQYF
d_call: -; clone_size: -; v_call: TRBV30; cdr3_length: 14; j_call: TRBJ2-1; cdr3_nt: TGTGCCTGGAGTGTAGGTAACAGCTACAATGAGCAGTTCTTC; cdr3_aa: CAWSVGNSYNEQFF
d_call: TRBD2; clone_size: -; v_call: TRBV4-1; cdr3_length: 17; j_call: TRBJ2-1; cdr3_nt: TGCGCCAGCAGCCAAGCACGGCTAGCGGGAGGTTACAATGAGCAGTTCTTC; cdr3_aa: CASSQARLAGGYNEQFF
d_call: TRBD2; clone_size: -; v_call: TRBV25-1; cdr3_length: 17; j_call: TRBJ2-1; cdr3_nt: TGTGCCAGCAGTCGCCGACTAGCGGGGGAAGTCTACAATGAGCAGTTCTTC; cdr3_aa: CASSRRLAGEVYNEQFF
d_call: -; clone_size: once; v_call: TRBV4-1; cdr3_length: 14; j_call: TRBJ1-1; cdr3_nt: TGCGCCAGCAGCCAAGCGACATGGGACAAAGAAGCTTTCTTT; cdr3_aa: CASSQATWDKEAFF
d_call: -; clone_size: -; v_call: TRBV27; cdr3_length: 11; j_call: TRBJ1-1; cdr3_nt: TGTGCCAGCAGTGGTGCTAAGGAAGCTTTCTTT; cdr3_aa: CASSGAKEAFF
d_call: TRBD2; clone_size: -; v_call: TRBV5-1; cdr3_length: 15; j_call: TRBJ2-1; cdr3_nt: TGCGCCAGCAGCTTTCGGGAGGTCAATTACAATGAGCAGTTCTTC; cdr3_aa: CASSFREVNYNEQFF
d_call: -; clone_size: -; v_call: TRBV15; cdr3_length: 16; j_call: TRBJ1-4; cdr3_nt: TGTGCCACCAGCAGAGATAAGGGGATGGAAAATGAAAAACTGTTTTTT; cdr3_aa: CATSRDKGMENEKLFF
d_call: TRBD2; clone_size: -; v_call: TRBV11-2; cdr3_length: 17; j_call: TRBJ2-7; cdr3_nt: TGTGCCAGCAGCTTAGGCTGGGGGGGAAGGAGCTCCTACGAGCAGTACTTC; cdr3_aa: CASSLGWGGRSSYEQYF
d_call: -; clone_size: -; v_call: TRBV7-8; cdr3_length: 14; j_call: TRBJ2-7; cdr3_nt: TGTGCCAGCAGCCCCAAAGGGGGTGCCTACGAGCAGTACTTC; cdr3_aa: CASSPKGGAYEQYF
d_call: -; clone_size: -; v_call: TRBV19; cdr3_length: 18; j_call: TRBJ1-5; cdr3_nt: TGTGCCAGTAGTATAGCACAGGGACCCTCTTATAGCAATCAGCCCCAGCATTTT; cdr3_aa: CASSIAQGPSYSNQPQHF
d_call: -; clone_size: -; v_call: TRBV6-5; cdr3_length: 16; j_call: TRBJ2-7; cdr3_nt: TGTGCCAGCAGTTACTCGGGGGGGGGCGGCTCCTACGAGCAGTACTTC; cdr3_aa: CASSYSGGGGSYEQYF
d_call: -; clone_size: -; v_call: TRBV5-1; cdr3_length: 14; j_call: TRBJ2-1; cdr3_nt: TGCGCCAGCAGCCCAAGGGGGGGGCAGGGTGAGCAGTTCTTC; cdr3_aa: CASSPRGGQGEQFF
d_call: -; clone_size: -; v_call: TRBV27; cdr3_length: 15; j_call: TRBJ1-5; cdr3_nt: TGTGCCAGCAGTTTCACAGGGAGTAGCAATCAGCCCCAGCATTTT; cdr3_aa: CASSFTGSSNQPQHF
d_call: -; clone_size: -; v_call: TRBV12-5; cdr3_length: 12; j_call: TRBJ2-1; cdr3_nt: TGTGCTAGTGGTTTTTTAGTTGGTGAGCAGTTCTTC; cdr3_aa: CASGFLVGEQFF
d_call: -; clone_size: few; v_call: TRBV6-5; cdr3_length: 13; j_call: TRBJ1-2; cdr3_nt: TGTGCCAGCAGTTCCCTGGACAGAAAAGGCTACACCTTC; cdr3_aa: CASSSLDRKGYTF
d_call: -; clone_size: -; v_call: TRBV9; cdr3_length: 15; j_call: TRBJ1-1; cdr3_nt: TGTGCCAGCAGCGTAGGGGGACACCTTAACACTGAAGCTTTCTTT; cdr3_aa: CASSVGGHLNTEAFF
d_call: -; clone_size: -; v_call: TRBV7-9; cdr3_length: 15; j_call: TRBJ1-2; cdr3_nt: TGTGCCAGCAGCTTAGGGGGGACTGACTCGGGAGGCTACACCTTC; cdr3_aa: CASSLGGTDSGGYTF
d_call: TRBD1; clone_size: -; v_call: TRBV19; cdr3_length: 15; j_call: TRBJ2-2; cdr3_nt: TGTGCCAGTAGTCCACAGGGGGCAGGAACCGGGGAGCTGTTTTTT; cdr3_aa: CASSPQGAGTGELFF
d_call: TRBD2; clone_size: -; v_call: TRBV6-1; cdr3_length: 13; j_call: TRBJ2-3; cdr3_nt: TGTGCCAGCAAGCGGGACTTTAAGGATACGCAGTATTTT; cdr3_aa: CASKRDFKDTQYF
d_call: TRBD1; clone_size: -; v_call: TRBV27; cdr3_length: 14; j_call: TRBJ1-4; cdr3_nt: TGTGCCAGCAGTAACAGGGGAAGTTTTGAAAAACTGTTTTTT; cdr3_aa: CASSNRGSFEKLFF
d_call: -; clone_size: -; v_call: TRBV6-1; cdr3_length: 15; j_call: TRBJ2-1; cdr3_nt: TGTGCCAGCAGTGAAGAGGAGGGAGGTGTCAATGAGCAGTTCTTC; cdr3_aa: CASSEEEGGVNEQFF
d_call: -; clone_size: -; v_call: TRBV9; cdr3_length: 14; j_call: TRBJ2-5; cdr3_nt: TGTGCCAGCAGCGTAGCGTGGGGGGGCGAGACCCAGTACTTC; cdr3_aa: CASSVAWGGETQYF
d_call: -; clone_size: -; v_call: TRBV2; cdr3_length: 14; j_call: TRBJ2-7; cdr3_nt: TGTGCCAGCCTCCCGCCGGGCCAGGGCTACGAGCAGTACTTC; cdr3_aa: CASLPPGQGYEQYF
d_call: -; clone_size: -; v_call: TRBV4-1; cdr3_length: 14; j_call: TRBJ2-5; cdr3_nt: TGCGCCAGCAGTCTAAGCGGCCGAGAAGAGACCCAGTACTTC; cdr3_aa: CASSLSGREETQYF
d_call: -; clone_size: -; v_call: TRBV29-1; cdr3_length: 12; j_call: TRBJ2-5; cdr3_nt: TGCAGCGTCCCCGACAGTCAAGAGACCCAGTACTTC; cdr3_aa: CSVPDSQETQYF
d_call: -; clone_size: -; v_call: TRBV5-1; cdr3_length: 15; j_call: TRBJ1-6; cdr3_nt: TGCGCCAGCAGCTTGGGAGGGTCTCTGAATTCACCCCTCCACTTT; cdr3_aa: CASSLGGSLNSPLHF
d_call: -; clone_size: -; v_call: TRBV7-3; cdr3_length: 13; j_call: TRBJ2-2; cdr3_nt: TGTGCCAGCAGTCGAGGACAGACCGGGGAGCTGTTTTTT; cdr3_aa: CASSRGQTGELFF
d_call: TRBD2; clone_size: -; v_call: TRBV15; cdr3_length: 15; j_call: TRBJ2-7; cdr3_nt: TGTGCCACCAGCCCGTGGGGGGGGGAAGGACGCGAGCAGTACTTC; cdr3_aa: CATSPWGGEGREQYF
d_call: -; clone_size: -; v_call: TRBV4-1; cdr3_length: 15; j_call: TRBJ1-2; cdr3_nt: TGCGCCAGCAGCCCATGGGGGGGGACCAACTATGGCTACACCTTC; cdr3_aa: CASSPWGGTNYGYTF
d_call: -; clone_size: -; v_call: TRBV18; cdr3_length: 16; j_call: TRBJ2-4; cdr3_nt: TGTGCCAGCTCACCGCTACCGGGACAAGGGGAAAACATTCAGTACTTC; cdr3_aa: CASSPLPGQGENIQYF
d_call: -; clone_size: -; v_call: TRBV6-1; cdr3_length: 15; j_call: TRBJ2-1; cdr3_nt: TGTGCCAGCAGTGAGTCCGGACTGGCCGCGAGTGAGCAGTTCTTC; cdr3_aa: CASSESGLAASEQFF
d_call: -; clone_size: -; v_call: TRBV10-3; cdr3_length: 17; j_call: TRBJ1-3; cdr3_nt: TGTGCCATCAGTGAATCGTACAGCCTCCTCTCTGGAAACACCATATATTTT; cdr3_aa: CAISESYSLLSGNTIYF
d_call: TRBD2; clone_size: -; v_call: TRBV9; cdr3_length: 15; j_call: TRBJ2-3; cdr3_nt: TGTGCCAGCAGCGTAAGCGGGACCCGCACAGATACGCAGTATTTT; cdr3_aa: CASSVSGTRTDTQYF
d_call: -; clone_size: -; v_call: TRBV5-1; cdr3_length: 14; j_call: TRBJ1-2; cdr3_nt: TGCGCCAGCAGCTTCGGGTCCCCTAACTATGGCTACACCTTC; cdr3_aa: CASSFGSPNYGYTF